The subject of this entry is one T cell receptor beta chain. As yet, its antigen is unknown. The data were obtained in a study of cytomegalovirus exposure and HLA in healthy donors. Study outcomes and limitations: TCR beta sequences numbering about 17,000 were associated with HLA alleles at 0.05 false discovery rate in a later analysis.

Amplification used 60 Vbeta primers and 13 Jbeta primers. Data came from immunoSEQ multiplex PCR; TCRdb stores just in-frame clones and leaves some out. The table has about 90,000 clones, 50% to 80% seen once. The germline V gene encodes CDR1 SGHKS and CDR2 YYEKEE (reference sequence). This CDR3 comprises 16 residues. V trimming: 1 base; J trimming: 3 bases; junction bases outside the gene matches: 6. Source material: PBMCs. The chain recombines TRBV5-5 with TRBJ2-2, with 7 bases lining up with TRBD2. The TCR was taken from a man aged 25 to 40 in good health and CMV-seronegative. The CDR3 region is CASSLPGGSDTGELFF. For the CDR3, the DNA is TGTGCCAGCAGCTTGCCGGGGGGTTCGGACACCGGGGAGCTGTTTTTT.